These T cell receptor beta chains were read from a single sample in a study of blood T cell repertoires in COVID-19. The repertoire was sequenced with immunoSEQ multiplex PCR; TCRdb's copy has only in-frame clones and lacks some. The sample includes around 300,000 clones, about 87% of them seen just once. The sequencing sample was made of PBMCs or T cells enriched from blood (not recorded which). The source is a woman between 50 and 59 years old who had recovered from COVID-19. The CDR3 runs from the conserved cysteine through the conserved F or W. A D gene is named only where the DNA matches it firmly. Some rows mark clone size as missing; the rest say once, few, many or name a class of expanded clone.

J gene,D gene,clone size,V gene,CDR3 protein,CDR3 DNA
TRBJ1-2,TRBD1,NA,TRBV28,CASREGMTGRYGYTF,TGTGCCAGCAGGGAGGGAATGACAGGGAGGTATGGCTACACCTTC
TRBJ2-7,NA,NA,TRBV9,CASSSGGQIYEQYF,TGTGCCAGCAGCTCCGGGGGACAGATCTACGAGCAGTACTTC
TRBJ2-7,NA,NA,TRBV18,CASSPGGQGGEQYF,TGTGCCAGCTCACCAGGTGGGCAGGGCGGCGAGCAGTACTTC
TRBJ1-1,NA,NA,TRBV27,CASRPGTGKKDTEAFF,TGTGCCAGCAGGCCAGGAACAGGGAAGAAGGACACTGAAGCTTTCTTT
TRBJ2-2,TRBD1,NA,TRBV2,CASSLGQGSGTSTGELFF,TGTGCCAGCAGCTTGGGACAGGGGAGCGGGACGAGCACCGGGGAGCTGTTTTTT
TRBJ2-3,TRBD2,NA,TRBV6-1,CASSEASSGRQNTQYF,TGTGCCAGCAGTGAAGCAAGTAGCGGGAGACAAAATACGCAGTATTTT
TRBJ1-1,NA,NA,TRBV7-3,CASSRTKNTEAFF,TGTGCCAGCAGCAGGACAAAGAACACTGAAGCTTTCTTT
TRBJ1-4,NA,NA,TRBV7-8,CASSLSAASSEKLFF,TGTGCCAGCAGCTTAAGTGCTGCCTCTAGCGAAAAACTGTTTTTT
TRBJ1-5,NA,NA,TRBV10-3,CAISPGNSNQPQHF,TGTGCCATCAGTCCAGGGAATAGCAATCAGCCCCAGCATTTT
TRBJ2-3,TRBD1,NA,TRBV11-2,CASSVTGTVTDTQYF,TGTGCCAGCAGCGTCACCGGGACAGTCACAGATACGCAGTATTTT
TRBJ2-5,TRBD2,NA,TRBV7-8,CASSVGALAGRGETQYF,TGTGCCAGCAGCGTAGGCGCTCTAGCGGGCCGCGGGGAGACCCAGTACTTC
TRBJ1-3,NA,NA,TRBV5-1,CASIIQGGAGWIIDTIYF,TGCGCCAGCATCATTCAAGGTGGCGCAGGGTGGATTATTGACACCATATATTTT
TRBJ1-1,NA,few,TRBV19,CASSDTTPRAGRNTEAFF,TGTGCCAGTAGTGATACCACCCCCCGCGCAGGGCGGAACACTGAAGCTTTCTTT
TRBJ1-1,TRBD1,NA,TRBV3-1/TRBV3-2,CASKRDSVNTEAFF,TGTGCCAGCAAAAGGGACAGCGTGAACACTGAAGCTTTCTTT
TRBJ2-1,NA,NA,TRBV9,CASSVAASSYEQFF,TGTGCCAGCAGCGTAGCAGCTAGCTCCTATGAGCAGTTCTTC
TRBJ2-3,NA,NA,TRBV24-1,CATSARASVGTDTQYF,TGTGCCACCAGTGCGAGGGCTAGCGTTGGCACAGATACGCAGTATTTT
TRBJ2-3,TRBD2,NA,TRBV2,CASWSGREFTDTQYF,TGTGCCAGCTGGAGCGGGAGGGAATTCACAGATACGCAGTATTTT
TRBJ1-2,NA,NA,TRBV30,CAWNAGNNGYTF,TGTGCCTGGAACGCAGGGAATAATGGCTACACCTTC
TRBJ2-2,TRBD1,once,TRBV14,CASSQARGTGGNTGELFF,TGTGCCAGCAGCCAAGCCCGGGGGACAGGGGGCAACACCGGGGAGCTGTTTTTT
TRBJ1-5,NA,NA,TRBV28,CASSPPDSGGHQPQHF,TGTGCCAGCAGTCCTCCGGACAGCGGGGGTCATCAGCCCCAGCATTTT
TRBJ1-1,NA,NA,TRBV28,CASSSLQGWQFEAFF,TGTGCCAGCAGTTCTTTACAGGGATGGCAATTTGAAGCTTTCTTT
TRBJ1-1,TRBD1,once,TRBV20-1,CSARGREGAMSWNTEAFF,TGCAGTGCTCGTGGGCGGGAGGGGGCTATGTCATGGAACACTGAAGCTTTCTTT
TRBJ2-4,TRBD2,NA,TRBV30,CAWSASLFERGDIKNIQYF,TGTGCCTGGAGTGCTTCCCTTTTTGAGCGGGGGGATATCAAAAACATTCAGTACTTC
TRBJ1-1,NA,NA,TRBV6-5,CASSYGRVGTEAFF,TGTGCCAGCAGTTACGGCAGGGTTGGAACTGAAGCTTTCTTT
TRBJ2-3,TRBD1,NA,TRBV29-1,CSVERPGGNTDTQYF,TGCAGCGTTGAAAGGCCAGGGGGAAACACAGATACGCAGTATTTT
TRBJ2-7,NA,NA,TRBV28,CASRHGGPPYEQYF,TGTGCCAGCAGACACGGGGGTCCCCCCTACGAGCAGTACTTC
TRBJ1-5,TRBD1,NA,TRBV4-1,CASSPGTGRSNQPQHF,TGCGCCAGCAGCCCAGGGACAGGGCGTAGCAATCAGCCCCAGCATTTT
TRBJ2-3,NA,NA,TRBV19,CASMADKYTTDTQYF,TGTGCCAGTATGGCAGACAAATACACCACAGATACGCAGTATTTT
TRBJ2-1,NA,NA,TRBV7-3,CASSLSPLTRTEQFF,TGTGCCAGCAGCTTATCTCCGTTGACTAGAACGGAGCAGTTCTTC
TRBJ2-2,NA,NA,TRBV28,CASRLVSFGTGELFF,TGTGCCAGCAGACTAGTTTCCTTCGGAACCGGGGAGCTGTTTTTT
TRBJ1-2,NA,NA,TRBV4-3,CASSPQVLTGGYTF,TGCGCCAGCAGCCCCCAGGTTCTCACTGGGGGCTACACCTTC
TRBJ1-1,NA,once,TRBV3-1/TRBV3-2,CASSQLDRNTEAFF,TGTGCCAGCAGCCAACTCGACAGGAACACTGAAGCTTTCTTT
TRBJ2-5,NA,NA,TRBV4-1,CASSHSSAQETQYF,TGCGCCAGCAGCCACAGTAGCGCGCAAGAGACCCAGTACTTC